This T cell receptor (beta chain) was recovered during a study of blood T cell repertoires in COVID-19. Study information: Material from acute and convalescent COVID-19 was sourced from the United States, Italy and Spain. Nucleic acid was either cDNA or gDNA, and it came from T cells, B-cell-depleted T cells, or PBMCs.

Trimming removed 3 bases from V and 5 bases from J; junction bases left unmatched: 10. Germline CDR1 is LGHNA and CDR2 is YNFKEQ. This CDR3 has 16 amino acids. Per the original data handling: Nucleated cell counts were estimated from reference gene primer amplification. The method was immunoSEQ multiplex PCR; TCRdb's version includes in-frame clones alone and lacks a portion of them. The V and J calls and clone size are taken from that table; D and trimming were inferred from the DNA. The table includes roughly 5,000 clones, around 86% detected once. This clonotype was sampled from a human donor in a cohort sampled during active COVID-19. The sequenced sample consisted of peripheral blood. The chain carries TRBV4-2 and TRBJ1-1; 9 bases are a match to TRBD1. CDR3 sequence reads: CASSHQTTGGGTEAFF. The CDR3 DNA reads as TGTGCCAGCAGCCACCAAACGACAGGGGGGGGAACTGAAGCTTTCTTT.